Listed below are T cell receptor beta chains from one sample, sequenced in a study of blood T cell repertoires in COVID-19. Sequenced by immunoSEQ multiplex PCR; TCRdb stores in-frame clones only, minus some. The sample has about 280,000 clones, approximately 85% seen once. Sequenced: peripheral blood. All receptors come from a man over 45 with active or convalescent COVID-19. Both conserved end residues are part of each CDR3. A D gene is named only where the DNA matches it firmly. The size of a clone is reported for some rows only, either as once, few or many, or as a class for expanded clones.

clone size	J gene	D gene	V gene	CDR3 protein	CDR3 DNA
.	TRBJ2-7	.	TRBV10-3	CAISDRGLAVSDEQYF	TGTGCCATCAGTGACCGCGGTCTAGCAGTGTCGGACGAGCAGTACTTC
.	TRBJ2-3	TRBD2	TRBV5-1	CASSFGGRASDTQYF	TGCGCCAGCAGCTTTGGCGGGAGGGCATCAGATACGCAGTATTTT
.	TRBJ2-7	TRBD2	TRBV19	CASRVAGDNYEQYF	TGTGCCAGTAGAGTGGCGGGAGATAACTACGAGCAGTACTTC
.	TRBJ2-6	TRBD1	TRBV7-9	CASSLGLHRGTGANVLTF	TGTGCCAGCAGCCTAGGTCTACACAGGGGGACTGGGGCCAACGTCCTGACTTTC
.	TRBJ2-7	TRBD2	TRBV5-1	CASSSPSGNHYEQYF	TGCGCCAGCAGCTCCCCTAGCGGGAATCACTACGAGCAGTACTTC
few	TRBJ1-6	.	TRBV6-4	CASSEFSGNSPLHF	TGTGCCAGCAGTGAATTTAGCGGGAATTCACCCCTCCACTTT
.	TRBJ1-2	TRBD1	TRBV19	CASSIPPGTGAADYGYTF	TGTGCCAGTAGTATCCCCCCCGGGACAGGGGCCGCTGACTATGGCTACACCTTC
.	TRBJ2-2	.	TRBV10-3	CATGKGVANTGELFF	TGTGCCACCGGAAAGGGGGTTGCGAACACCGGGGAGCTGTTTTTT
.	TRBJ1-2	TRBD1	TRBV10-3	CAISDTSTGNYGYTF	TGTGCCATCAGTGACACTTCGACAGGGAACTATGGCTACACCTTC
.	TRBJ2-1	.	TRBV7-8	CASSSSESYNEQFF	TGTGCCAGCAGCTCCAGCGAATCCTACAATGAGCAGTTCTTC
.	TRBJ1-1	.	TRBV11-2	CASSFWQNTEAFF	TGTGCCAGCAGCTTTTGGCAAAACACTGAAGCTTTCTTT
few	TRBJ1-2	.	TRBV19	CASSSERGAYGYTF	TGTGCCAGTAGTAGCGAAAGAGGTGCCTATGGCTACACCTTC
.	TRBJ1-6	.	TRBV10-3	CAISEPLTRGNSPLHF	TGTGCCATCAGTGAGCCCTTGACACGGGGGAATTCACCCCTCCACTTT
.	TRBJ2-1	TRBD2	TRBV5-4	CASSFFGTSGSNEQFF	TGTGCCAGCAGCTTTTTCGGGACTAGCGGGAGCAATGAGCAGTTCTTC
.	TRBJ2-2	.	TRBV6-6	CASSLGLITGELFF	TGTGCCAGCAGTTTGGGACTTATCACCGGGGAGCTGTTTTTT
.	TRBJ1-1	.	TRBV27	CASRTPGAEAFF	TGTGCCAGCAGGACTCCGGGGGCTGAAGCTTTCTTT
.	TRBJ2-3	TRBD2	TRBV20-1	CSASQLAGGWDTQYF	TGCAGTGCTAGTCAGCTAGCGGGAGGATGGGATACGCAGTATTTT
once	TRBJ2-7	.	TRBV27	CASSLLSGDYSYEQYF	TGTGCCAGCAGTTTATTATCGGGGGATTATTCCTACGAGCAGTACTTC
.	TRBJ1-2	.	TRBV5-4	CASSTTEPTMGYTF	TGTGCCAGCAGTACAACGGAGCCTACTATGGGCTACACCTTC
.	TRBJ1-2	TRBD1	TRBV28	CASTRTGTVARF	TGTGCCAGCACCCGAACCGGGACAGTCGCTCGATTC
.	TRBJ1-1	TRBD1	TRBV7-3	CASSLMGQPAFF	TGTGCCAGCAGCTTAATGGGACAGCCAGCTTTCTTT
.	TRBJ2-2	TRBD2	TRBV19	CASSRLAGNTGELFF	TGTGCCAGTAGTCGGCTAGCGGGGAACACCGGGGAGCTGTTTTTT
.	TRBJ2-2	.	TRBV9	CASSPSRLAGTGELFF	TGTGCCAGCAGCCCTAGTCGGCTGGCGGGCACCGGGGAGCTGTTTTTT
.	TRBJ2-1	TRBD2	TRBV5-1	CASSLGTSGRREQFF	TGCGCCAGCAGCTTGGGGACCAGCGGGAGACGTGAGCAGTTCTTC
.	TRBJ1-6	.	TRBV4-1	CASSQLPGNSPLHF	TGCGCCAGCAGCCAATTACCGGGTAATTCACCCCTCCACTTT
.	TRBJ2-3	.	TRBV21-1	CASPLGLAGTDTQYF	TGTGCCAGCCCGCTTGGACTAGCGGGCACAGATACGCAGTATTTT
.	TRBJ1-1	.	TRBV6-1	CASSEVPTEAFF	TGTGCCAGCAGTGAAGTCCCGACTGAAGCTTTCTTT